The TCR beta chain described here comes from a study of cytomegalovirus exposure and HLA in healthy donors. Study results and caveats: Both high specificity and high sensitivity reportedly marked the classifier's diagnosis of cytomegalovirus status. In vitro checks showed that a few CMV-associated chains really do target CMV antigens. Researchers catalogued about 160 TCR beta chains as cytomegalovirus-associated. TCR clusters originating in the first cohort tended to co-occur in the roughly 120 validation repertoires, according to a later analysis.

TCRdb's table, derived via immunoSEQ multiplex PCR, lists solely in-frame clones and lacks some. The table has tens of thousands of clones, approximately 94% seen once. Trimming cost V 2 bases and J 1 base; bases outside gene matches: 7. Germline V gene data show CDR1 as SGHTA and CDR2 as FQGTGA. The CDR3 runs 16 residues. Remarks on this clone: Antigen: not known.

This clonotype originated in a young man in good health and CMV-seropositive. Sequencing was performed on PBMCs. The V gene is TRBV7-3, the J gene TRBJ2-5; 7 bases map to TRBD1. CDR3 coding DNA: TGTGCCAGCAGCTTAGGGCCCCAGGGGGTCCAAGAGACCCAGTACTTC. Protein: CASSLGPQGVQETQYF.